These T cell receptor beta chains were read from a single sample in a study of T-cell reconstitution after alpha-beta-depleted transplantation in children. MiXCR, run by TCRdb on the PCR reads, gives a single entry per CDR3 protein. The sample holds roughly 670,000 distinct CDR3 sequences, around 12% seen once. The specimen was PBMCs, collected before TCRalphabeta/CD19-depleted stem cell transplant. The receptors here all came from a girl between 2 and 10 years old with congenital amegakaryocytic thrombocytopenia, due to receive a stem cell transplant. CDR3s include the opening cysteine and the closing phenylalanine or tryptophan. Fields, in order: V gene, CDR3 protein.

V: TRBV4-1; CDR3: CASSQSMPGPYNEQFF
V: TRBV5-1; CDR3: CASKAGALNEQFF
V: TRBV12-3/TRBV12-4; CDR3: CASSRGSSDTQYF
V: TRBV20-1; CDR3: CSARDLSGYEQYF
V: TRBV20-1; CDR3: CSAKDRGRTGELFF
V: TRBV19; CDR3: CASSKGRTQYF
V: TRBV10-3; CDR3: CAISESGRRVDNEQFF
V: TRBV29-1; CDR3: CSVGRDRSGGGYTF
V: TRBV5-1; CDR3: CASSLVPHEQYF
V: TRBV11-1; CDR3: CASSYYNTGTSGSYEQFF
V: TRBV5-1; CDR3: CASSFTSGTQDTQYF
V: TRBV6-1; CDR3: CASSEASSTIPHEQYF
V: TRBV5-1; CDR3: CASSFGTSVNYEQYF
V: TRBV6-2/TRBV6-3; CDR3: CATHPWRDTGELFF
V: TRBV20-1; CDR3: CSARAPWTSGPYNEQFF
V: TRBV20-1; CDR3: CSARGDFSYEQYF
V: TRBV12-3/TRBV12-4; CDR3: CASSFSGSPLHF
V: TRBV3-1; CDR3: CASSQVQNTEAFF
V: TRBV28; CDR3: CASSFPGGGRNGNQPQHF
V: TRBV6-5; CDR3: CASRRLAGGTGELFF
V: TRBV4-1; CDR3: CASSQVEGATEAFF
V: TRBV12-3/TRBV12-4; CDR3: CASSSGTGTFGTQYF
V: TRBV12-3/TRBV12-4; CDR3: CASSPRLGINQPQHF
V: TRBV12-3/TRBV12-4; CDR3: CASSPLGGYGAFF
V: TRBV20-1; CDR3: CSPVSSGQYEQYF
V: TRBV10-3; CDR3: CAIRRGSGGQETQYF
V: TRBV14; CDR3: CASSQDWNSYNEQFF
V: TRBV5-1; CDR3: CASRTGNPGANVLTF
V: TRBV5-6; CDR3: CASSLGRKNEQFF
V: TRBV5-1; CDR3: CASTGLLAGSTDTQYF
V: TRBV12-3/TRBV12-4; CDR3: CASSAGDGAYEQYF
V: TRBV10-3; CDR3: CAISERSETQYF
V: TRBV7-9; CDR3: CASSKGHSNTGELFF
V: TRBV12-3/TRBV12-4; CDR3: CASSSQGWGAGANVLTF
V: TRBV9; CDR3: CASSPVLGRGELFF
V: TRBV20-1; CDR3: CCALGLAGSGPYNEQFF
V: TRBV28; CDR3: CASSPWTGPFRQYF
V: TRBV14; CDR3: CASSHKIPGVLSYEQYF
V: TRBV7-2; CDR3: CASSLVPASSYEQYF
V: TRBV5-1; CDR3: CASSWTNSYEQYF
V: TRBV12-3/TRBV12-4; CDR3: CASSFGLAGEQFF
V: TRBV6-5; CDR3: CASSYRQVYNEQFF
V: TRBV6-5; CDR3: CASSYKKPGLAGARNEQFF
V: TRBV5-1; CDR3: CASSATMNTGELFF
V: TRBV12-3/TRBV12-4; CDR3: CASSYGQGPHEQYF
V: TRBV29-1; CDR3: CSVRSSLETQYF
V: TRBV5-1; CDR3: CASSTGLAGGDTGELFF
V: TRBV4-1; CDR3: CASSQLLGVAGFYEQYF
V: TRBV29-1; CDR3: CSLGMTDTQYF
V: TRBV3-1; CDR3: CASSQRSYEQYF
V: TRBV5-6; CDR3: CASSSTGASTDTQYF
V: TRBV10-3; CDR3: CAISETSGSYSTDTQYF